What follows describes a single TCR beta chain. Its recognized antigen is unknown. The sample holds no much larger clone one base away, and base qualities are not on file. The data belong to a study of PD-1 blockade in classical Hodgkin lymphoma (dated by TCRdb to 2019 to 2021). For context, the study as a whole: Nivolumab dosing was 3 mg/kg intravenously every 2 weeks, continuing until either disease progression or unacceptable toxicity. The study used TCR beta sequencing and CyTOF to define a peripheral blood immune signature of response to PD-1 blockade in classical Hodgkin lymphoma. The full study reports these points: By C4D1, a significant rise was seen in CD4+ TCR diversity but not in CD8+ TCR diversity (p=0.0027 vs p=0.16), and the rise was most apparent among complete responders (p=0.02). Lower diversity was observed in patients in whom nivolumab was started less than 1 year after ASCT, and these patients were excluded from later analyses so that confounding by immune reconstitution would be avoided. Trial patients achieving complete response had baseline diversity similar to newly diagnosed patients, whereas partial responders and progressors had significantly lower diversity. Newly diagnosed patients were reported to have lower baseline TCR diversity than healthy donors, and relapsed/refractory patients were reported to have lower baseline TCR diversity still. The study covered only a single clinical trial cohort, and the causes of the repertoire differences, possibly disease activity or prior therapy, were still not defined.

From the cysteine through the phenylalanine, the CDR3 covers 16 amino acids. Only the CDR3 part of the read is kept: 48 bases, read in frame from the first base. Trimming leaves V shorter by 3 bases and J shorter by 3 bases, with the junction holding 8 bases beyond the gene matches. The germline V gene (reference sequence) gives CDR1 as GTSNPN and CDR2 as SVGIG. The Qiagen DNeasy kit was used to extract genomic DNA from unsorted PBMCs and from the negatively selected CD4+ and CD8+ fractions. TCR beta CDR3 regions were subjected to amplification by immunoSEQ multiplex PCR with primers that anneal to V and J segments. A synthetic immune receptor repertoire was used to minimize amplification bias, and any remaining bias was removed computationally after sequencing. Concerning the study's data processing: Repertoire diversity was quantified as the Shannon entropy index using custom Python scripts. Unsorted, CD4+ and CD8+ repertoires were analyzed separately, except in combined analyses where CD4+ and CD8+ sequences were merged in silico. Clonal expansion was defined as at least a 2-fold frequency increase after treatment relative to C1D1, with a pseudocount of 0.5 for undetected baseline clones. Singleton clones were defined as clones with 0 or 1 copy at C1D1, and non-singleton clones were defined as clones with 2 or more copies. By matching protein sequences in sorted samples from the same patient, clones expanded in unsorted samples were annotated as CD4+, CD8+ or unknown. Wilcoxon tests on paired samples were used to test changes in diversity from C1D1 to C4D1. TCRdb mirrors the immuneACCESS table, restricted to in-frame sequences. Some clones are absent from its copies; in checked studies, under half trace to an unresolved V gene, and the reason for the others is unknown. Clonal size and the V and J genes are those of that table, whereas D and trimming came from the DNA. In all, the sample holds over 50,000 clones, and around 78% of those were seen once. Of the sample, more than 13% is held by the ten largest clones.

In light of the paper, this sample's time point label describes: cycle 2 day 1 (C2D1) of nivolumab. Every trial patient had relapsed following autologous stem cell transplantation, and prior brentuximab vedotin exposure was what differed among cohorts A, B and C. A total of around 60 patients with relapsed/refractory classical Hodgkin lymphoma made up the trial cohort, and each patient's best overall response was complete response, partial response or progressive disease. Trial patients were treated with single-agent nivolumab in the multi-cohort phase II CheckMate 205 trial. An independent review committee assessed best overall response by applying the 2007 International Working Group response criteria. Trial PBMCs were collected just before the start of nivolumab (C1D1) and during therapy at cycle 2 day 1 and cycle 4 day 1. Peripheral blood was collected in 8 mL Vacutainer Cell Preparation Tubes, from which PBMCs were isolated by centrifugation and then cryopreserved.

Sequenced here: peripheral blood mononuclear cells (PBMCs), sampled before the second cycle of nivolumab. The source of this sequence is a human donor with classical Hodgkin lymphoma. The rearrangement joined TRBV30 to TRBJ2-2, and TRBD1 matches 9 of the central bases. DNA sequence: TGTGCCTGGAGCTTACGACAGGGGGTTGACACCGGGGAGCTGTTTTTT. Its translation is CAWSLRQGVDTGELFF.